These 13 T cell receptor beta chains share one sample of origin, sequenced in a study of blood T cell repertoires in COVID-19. Repertoires were generated with immunoSEQ multiplex PCR, while TCRdb's copy carries only in-frame clones and drops some. Of 100,000 or so clones detected, under 80% appear once; the ten largest clones hold 20% to 25%. Sequenced input: peripheral blood. Every receptor here comes from a man in his 70s with active or convalescent COVID-19.

This clone has a single count. The V and J genes are TRBV7-9 and TRBJ1-1; no reliable D call. The V gene's germline CDR1 is SEHNR and CDR2 FQNEAQ (reference sequence). Trimming took 5 bases from V and 2 from J, leaving 9 bases between them. CDR3 size: 13 residues. The CDR3 bases are TGTGCCAGCAGCCAGACACAAAACACTGAAGCTTTCTTT. As protein: CASSQTQNTEAFF.

About this clone: The sample contains more than one DNA sequence encoding this CDR3. The chain recombines TRBV18 with TRBJ1-2; 9 bases line up with TRBD1. This CDR3 region has 14 residues. With 6 bases clipped from V and 7 bases from J, the junction kept 9 bases outside the gene matches. Looked up from germline, CDR1 is KGHSH and CDR2 is LQKENI. The CDR3 DNA follows: TGTGCCAGCTCGTCGACCGTGGACAGGGGTGGCTACACCTTC. Its translation is CASSSTVDRGGYTF.

In regard to this clone: Other DNA sequences in this sample translate to the same CDR3. V is TRBV3-1 (or the pseudogene TRBV3-2) and J is TRBJ1-1; D remains ambiguous. Germline CDR1 LGHDT, CDR2 YNNKEL (reference sequence). V lost 0 bases, J lost 1 base, and 6 bases lay in between. The CDR3 sequence is 14 residues long. In DNA form, the CDR3 reads TGTGCCAGCAGCCAAGACGCAGGGAACACTGAAGCTTTCTTT. It translates to CASSQDAGNTEAFF.

In this sample, this clone turned up a few times. The J gene is TRBJ1-6, the V gene TRBV11-2, with D unresolved. Germline-derived CDR1 and CDR2 are SGHAT and FQNNGV. The V and J ends lost 2 bases and 7 bases respectively, with 9 bases between them. The CDR3 covers 14 residues. This CDR3 reads CASSLSRGNSPLHF. The DNA of the CDR3 is TGTGCCAGCAGCTTATCGCGAGGGAATTCACCCCTCCACTTT. Together with reference TRBV11-2 and TRBJ1-6, the CDR3 gives the full variable domain: EAGVAQSPRYKIIEKRQSVAFWCNPISGHATLYWYQQILGQGPKLLIQFQNNGVVDDSQLPKDRFSAERLKGVDSTLKIQPAKLEDSAVYLCASSLSRGNSPLHFGNGTRLTVT.

V is TRBV5-1 and J is TRBJ2-5, with D perhaps matching TRBD1 (6 bases). The V gene lost 4 bases and the J gene lost 2 bases, with 9 bases spanning the gap. Germline V gene lookup returns CDR1 SGHRS and CDR2 YFSETQ. The CDR3 runs to 13 residues. The CDR3 region has the DNA TGCGCCAGCAGCAGTCAGGGGCAAGAGACCCAGTACTTC. Its protein is CASSSQGQETQYF.

The chain couples TRBV5-4 to TRBJ1-2, with TRBD1 matching 7 bases. The germline CDR1 and CDR2 sequences are SGHNT and YYREEE (reference sequence). This CDR3 has 16 residues. V dropped 1 base and J dropped 0; count of bases not matched to a gene: 6. DNA of the CDR3: TGTGCCAGCAGCTTGAAGACCGGGACAGCTAACTATGGCTACACCTTC. Residues: CASSLKTGTANYGYTF. Full variable domain (rest looked up from reference TRBV5-4 and TRBJ1-2): ETGVTQSPTHLIKTRGQQVTLRCSSQSGHNTVSWYQQALGQGPQFIFQYYREEENGRGNFPPRFSGLQFPNYSSELNVNALELDDSALYLCASSLKTGTANYGYTFGSGTRLTVV.

V is TRBV19 and J is TRBJ1-4; D remains unclear. There are 17 residues in the CDR3. V dropped 5 bases and J dropped 4 bases, with 20 bases sitting between them. Germline assignment: CDR1 LNHDA and CDR2 SQIVND (reference sequence). The DNA for the CDR3 is TGTGCCAGTAGTCCCGTTACAGCAGCCCTTCTTAATGAAAAACTGTTTTTT. Translated: CASSPVTAALLNEKLFF.

The chain has TRBV5-1 and TRBJ2-1; 9 nucleotides align to TRBD1. The ends lost 7 bases at V and 7 bases at J; junction bases unmatched: 12. Germline assignment: CDR1 SGHRS and CDR2 YFSETQ. The CDR3 consists of 15 residues. The CDR3 loop is CASSAGTGRWNEQFF. In nucleotides, the CDR3 is TGCGCCAGCTCCGCCGGGACAGGGAGGTGGAATGAGCAGTTCTTC.

This clone appeared a single time. The chain combines TRBV27 with TRBJ1-5; D ambiguous. The CDR3 is 12 amino acids. Germline CDR1 reads MNHEY; CDR2 reads SMNVEV (reference sequence). Trimming pared 2 bases from V and 9 bases from J, leaving 8 bases between. The CDR3 reads CASSLQGRPQHF. The CDR3 nucleotides are TGTGCCAGCAGTTTACAAGGGAGGCCCCAGCATTTT.

This chain connects TRBV18 to TRBJ2-7; 9 nucleotides agree with TRBD2. This CDR3 region has 14 residues. Per germline, CDR1 KGHSH and CDR2 LQKENI. J gave up 7 bases and V 3 bases, and 7 bases lay outside the gene matches. The chain's CDR3 is CASSPGLAAWEQYF. The CDR3, as DNA: TGTGCCAGCTCACCGGGACTAGCCGCGTGGGAGCAGTACTTC.

The CDR3 DNA reads as TGTGCCAGCAGCCAGTATGCGGGAGTAACCGGGGAGCTGTTTTTT. Translation: CASSQYAGVTGELFF. V is TRBV3-1 (or the pseudogene TRBV3-2) and J is TRBJ2-2; 7 nucleotides match TRBD2. Germline V gene data show CDR1 as LGHDT and CDR2 as YNNKEL (reference sequence). The CDR3 runs to 15 residues. J gave up 5 bases and V 3 bases, and 6 bases lay outside the gene matches.

This clone appeared a few times. The V and J genes are TRBV5-1 and TRBJ1-2, with a tentative D call TRBD1 (6 bases). Germline CDR1 SGHRS, CDR2 YFSETQ. V lost 8 bases to trimming and J lost 5 bases, with 19 bases between them. CDR3 length: 14 residues. Written as DNA, the CDR3 is TGCGCCAGGCACAGGGTTTCGGACCCTTATGGCTACACCTTC. It specifies CARHRVSDPYGYTF.

The chain uses TRBV10-3 and TRBJ1-5; D is ambiguous. This CDR3 has 13 amino acids. The V end lost 4 bases, the J end lost 3 bases, and 7 bases lay between the germline ends. Germline-derived CDR1 and CDR2 are ENHRY and SYGVKD. DNA for the CDR3: TGTGCCATCAGTGGAGGGCTCAATCAGCCCCAGCATTTT. Its protein is CAISGGLNQPQHF.